Listed here are 12 T cell receptor delta chains from one sample, sequenced in a study of DNA immune sequencing with unique molecular identifiers. Primers for all 8 TRDV and 4 TRDJ genes amplified genomic DNA in 32-plex. In 2 to 4 barcoding PCR cycles, molecules received a 12-nucleotide UMI, then adapter PCR followed. TCRdb processed the multiplex PCR reads again with the CATT caller. The sample comprises 1,500 to 2,000 delta-chain clones, approximately 13% of which are singletons, and roughly 54% rests with the top ten. Sequenced input: gamma-delta T cells enriched from blood buffy coat, or unenriched PBMCs (not recorded which). Source of these receptors: a human donor in good health.

This clone was seen a few times. A read error is the likely source, as a far larger clone sits one nucleotide away. The DNA for the CDR3 is TGTGCTTATAGGAGCGTGTCCACCCCCGGCTCTACTGGGGGACCGTACACCGATAAACTCATCTTT. Residues: CAYRSVSTPGSTGGPYTDKLIF. The chain recombines TRAV38-2/DV8 with TRDJ1; 9 bases fit TRDD3. CDR3 length: 22 residues. Germline-derived CDR1 and CDR2 are TSESDYY and QEAYKQQN. Trimming at V came to 0 bases and at J to 0 bases, leaving 21 bases not matched to a gene.

A word on this clone: TCRdb shows a much larger clone's protein in place of this DNA's translation, and the two differ at residue 12, likely through a read error; the protein shown is translated from the DNA. CDR3 DNA: TGTGCCTGTGACACCGTTGGGGGATACGCTGGGATCGATAAACTCATCTTT. Protein sequence: CACDTVGGYAGIDKLIF. V and J are TRDV2 and TRDJ1; 11 bases fit TRDD3. This CDR3 spans 17 amino acids. Germline V CDR1 and CDR2: GEAIGNYY, EKD. With V trimmed by 0 bases and J by 4 bases, 9 bases remained unmatched.

Of note for this clone: The protein TCRdb gives is from a much larger clone and does not agree with this DNA's translation at residue 10, likely a read error; the protein shown here comes from the DNA. Other nucleotide sequences in the sample specify the same CDR3. The rearrangement joins TRDV2 to TRDJ1; TRDD3 might be the D (5 bases). V was clipped by 4 bases and J by 0 bases, with 29 bases between them. The CDR3 is 20 amino acids. CDR1 is GEAIGNYY, CDR2 EKD, per germline. CDR3 sequence: CACDNLGTGRYRTYTDKLIF. Here the CDR3 DNA reads TGTGCCTGTGATAACCTTGGTACGGGGCGATACCGTACTTACACCGATAAACTCATCTTT.

No V gene was called, and the J gene is TRDJ1; TRDD3 reflects the table's D call only, with no check against the DNA. This CDR3 is 22 amino acids long. CDR3 in DNA: TGTGCCTGTGACACCGGAGCTTCCTACGGTCCTGGGGGATACACCAGCACCGATAAACTCATCTTT. Protein sequence: CACDTGASYGPGGYTSTDKLIF.

For this clone: TCRdb pairs this DNA with a much larger clone's protein that differs at residue 5, likely a read error; the protein shown was translated from the DNA. The chain joins TRDV2 to TRDJ1; 9 bases fit TRDD3. Trimming took 2 bases from V and 0 from J; bases not matched to a gene: 15. The CDR3 is 19 amino acids. The germline V gene has CDR1 GEAIGNYY and CDR2 EKD. The chain's CDR3 is CACDILSLLGEEYTDKLIF. CDR3 in DNA: TGTGCCTGTGACATCTTGTCTTTACTGGGGGAAGAGTACACCGATAAACTCATCTTT.

The chain has TRDV1 and TRDJ1; the match to TRDD3 covers 12 bases. The J gene, left out of TCRdb, was set here by checking the DNA against germline. Unmatched junction bases numbered 15, after V lost 0 bases and J lost 1 base. The CDR3 loop spans 21 amino acids. Germline values: CDR1 TSWWSYY, CDR2 QGS. CDR3 residues: CALGELQLRTLLGDTTDKLIF. DNA for the CDR3: TGTGCTCTTGGGGAACTACAACTTCGTACACTACTGGGGGATACCACCGATAAACTCATCTTT.

For this clone: This may be a read error, as it is one base from a much larger clone. This chain uses TRDV3 with TRDJ1, with 8 bases lining up with TRDD3. V lost 0 bases to trimming and J lost 0 bases; unmatched junction nucleotides: 24. CDR1 and CDR2 (germline): TVYSNPD, GDNSRS (reference sequence). The CDR3 has 21 amino acids. CDR3 DNA: TGTGCCTTTAGCCACACTCTTGTCCCCACCCTGGGGGACCCGCACACCGATAAACTCATCTTT. This gives the protein CAFSHTLVPTLGDPHTDKLIF.

A word on this clone: The protein held in TCRdb is that of a much larger clone and does not match this DNA's translation at residue 4, likely because of a read error; the protein shown is translated from the DNA. The chain couples TRDV2 to TRDJ1; 12 bases fit TRDD3. Germline-derived CDR1 and CDR2 are GEAIGNYY and EKD. The CDR3 runs 16 residues. J gave up 3 bases and V 5 bases, and 9 bases lay outside the gene matches. The CDR3 sequence: CACAKLGDTQADKLIF. CDR3 nucleotides: TGTGCCTGTGCCAAGCTGGGGGATACGCAGGCCGATAAACTCATCTTT.

This clone was counted between two and nine times. This is likely an artifact of a read error, given a far larger clone one base away. The rearrangement uses TRDV2 and TRDJ3, with 7 nucleotides matching TRDD3. Germline CDR1 reads GEAIGNYY; CDR2 reads EKD. The CDR3 contains 18 residues. CDR3 coding DNA: TGTGCCTGTGACACTCTACTGGGGAGCTCCTGGGACGCCCGACAGATGTTTTTC. This encodes CACDTLLGSSWDARQMFF.

This clone has only a few counts. TCRdb's listed protein matches a much larger clone and diverges from this DNA's translation at residue 13, likely through a read error; the protein shown comes from the DNA. The V gene is TRDV2, the J gene TRDJ1; D not resolved. Germline CDR1 GEAIGNYY, CDR2 EKD. The CDR3 sequence is 16 residues long. In nucleotides, the CDR3 is TGTGCCTGTGACCCGTCCGATCGGAAGTACACCGATATACTCATCTTT. Its translation: CACDPSDRKYTDILIF.

Turning to this clone: A single base is all that separates this from a far larger clone, so a read error is likely. Here the CDR3 DNA reads TGTGCCTGTGACACTCTACTGGGGAGCTCCTGGGACAACCGACAGATGTTTTTC. This sequence encodes CACDTLLGSSWDNRQMFF. The J gene is TRDJ3, the V gene TRDV2; 7 nucleotides align to TRDD3. Germline CDR1 reads GEAIGNYY; CDR2 reads EKD. There are 18 residues in the CDR3.

This clone was detected only a few times. This rearrangement joins TRDV1 to TRDJ1, with a tentative D call TRDD3 (8 bases). V was clipped by 0 bases and J by 2 bases, with 40 bases between them. The length of the CDR3 is 25 residues. The germline CDR1 and CDR2 sequences are TSWWSYY and QGS. The chain's CDR3 is CALGELIGQYSYWWGIVRRTDKLIF. CDR3 DNA sequence: TGTGCTCTTGGGGAACTAATCGGTCAGTATTCCTACTGGTGGGGGATCGTCAGGAGAACCGATAAACTCATCTTT.